This paragraph covers one T cell receptor (beta chain) sequence. What it binds is unknown. The CDR3 totals 15 residues. V lost 1 base and J 2 bases, leaving 11 bases between the germline ends. The germline V gene has CDR1 LNHDA and CDR2 SQIVND (reference sequence). Produced via immunoSEQ multiplex PCR; TCRdb's table is partial and in-frame only. This table holds around 48,000 clones, over 60% found once. This entry is derived from a study of OX40 agonist ivuxolimab in advanced cancers. Overall study results and limits: Determination of antigen specificity was not performed for the expanded peripheral T cells. Partial responders receiving 0.1-3.0 mg/kg showed among the lowest clonal expansion. At doses 0.1 to 3.0 mg/kg, CD4+ and CD8+ clones expanded.

The sequences come from CD4+ or CD8+ T cells sorted from blood, collected in a trial of the OX40 agonist ivuxolimab. This TCR was recovered from an adult with an advanced solid tumor such as melanoma, head and neck, liver or kidney cancer. J is TRBJ2-5 and V is TRBV19; D possibly matches TRBD1 or TRBD2 (6 bases each). DNA for the CDR3: TGTGCCAGTAGTATAGCAAGGGGGGCTCAAGAGACCCAGTACTTC. Amino acid sequence: CASSIARGAQETQYF.